One TCR beta chain is described in this entry. Its antigen remains undetermined. Compared with germline, one end of the junction differs, possibly owing to a read error. Including the terminal cysteine and phenylalanine, the CDR3 comprises 15 residues. Kept here is only the CDR3 DNA, which spans 45 bases and is read in frame from base 1. For CDR1 and CDR2, the germline V gene (reference sequence) lists SSHAT and FNYEAQ. This entry belongs to a study of cytomegalovirus exposure and HLA in healthy donors (dated by TCRdb to 2016 to 2017). Study-wide context: An earlier analysis of roughly 500 of the donors reported approximately 260 Gb of sequence data and 95 million to 140 million unique TCR beta sequences obtained from roughly 180 million T cells. About 300 gigabases of sequencing data and 70 million to 100 million unique TCR sequences made up an early release that covered roughly 670 HLA-typed donors. Of the approximately 400 genotyped donors, approximately 80% fell in the genetic ancestry cluster associated with self-reported Caucasian donors. The study aimed to test whether signatures of past pathogen exposure could be identified by cataloging public T cell receptors. The study used immunosequencing to profile the T cell repertoires of more than 650 subjects and linked those repertoires to cytomegalovirus serostatus. Along with the approximately 700-subject first cohort, a separate validation cohort of over a hundred different subjects was used. High-throughput TCR immunosequencing, statistical association of individual TCRs with disease status, and machine learning were combined to predict cytomegalovirus infection status. A later analysis re-examined previously published TCR beta repertoires from about 700 donors and added high-resolution HLA genotyping to investigate patterns of TCR occurrence. The later analysis used no new phenotypic data to find candidate immune exposures, relying instead on TCR beta sequences and their occurrence across donors. An earlier analysis of about 600 of the donors used high-throughput TCR beta sequencing to judge whether each TCR beta V gene segment behaved as functional or pseudogenic. Donor age, sex, ethnicity and CMV serostatus were compiled together with the repertoire data. A later genetic analysis used genome-wide SNP genotypes for about 65% of the 666 donors, treating that subset as a discovery cohort. All discovery cohort repertoires had been generated on a single sequencing platform. HLA typing covered class I and class II loci at four-digit resolution. The number of typed donors differed by locus: about 620-640 for A, B, C, DRB1 and DQB1; 500 to 550 for DQA1; approximately 600 for DPA1; and approximately 450 for DPB1. Four or five DR-DQ haplotypes were treated as single units for association and clustering because of strong linkage in the cohort. Among some 400 genotyped donors of the cohort, an average of around 250,000 unique TCR beta nucleotide sequences was sequenced per donor, of which 15% to 20% were non-productive. Study-wide findings and limitations: Because HLA typing was unavailable for some donors at each locus, only the typed subset was used in association tests. A later genetic analysis reported fewer N-insertions in productive TCRs among donors in an Asian-associated ancestry cluster than the roughly 700-donor mean. In a later analysis, HLA-associated TCR beta chains were found to be more clonally expanded and to have lower generation probabilities than equally common non-associated chains. Across donors, most TCR sequences were observed very rarely, whereas some public TCRs were present in many individuals. Some IMGT-functional V segments, including TRBV6-2 and TRBV6-3, could not be told apart with the 87-base-pair reads, so those segments were excluded. Because counts were too low, roughly 16 rarely observed V segments, including chromosome 9 orphons, were left out of the earlier analysis of 500 to 750 of the donors. When HLA alleles, especially DR and DQ, strongly co-occurred, attributing TCR associations to individual alleles was difficult. A further reported finding was that TCR beta sequences accurately predicted the HLA-A and HLA-B alleles for most subjects in the first cohort. In a later analysis, some 18,000 TCR beta sequences were associated with specific HLA alleles at a false discovery rate of 0.05. In a later analysis, the rate of TCR association differed among HLA loci, with DRB1 alleles having the most associated TCRs and HLA-C alleles having the fewest. Correlated functional status among segregating V segments might be attributable to linkage disequilibrium, but an unknown experimental factor could not be ruled out. The authors suggested that the approach could potentially be extended to other disease states and immunological phenotypes. Presence/absence analyses assumed roughly uniform sequencing depth across donors, an assumption that may not hold. A later genetic analysis associated a missense DCLRE1C variant with V-gene and J-gene trimming of TCR beta chains, and an independent cohort replicated the association. The classifier was reported to diagnose cytomegalovirus status with high specificity and sensitivity in both the original cohort and the validation cohort. The only immune exposure information available for the cohort was CMV serostatus. Several of the top co-occurrence clusters appeared to be linked to parvovirus B19, influenza, CMV and Epstein-Barr virus, according to a later analysis. A group of highly shared sequence variants was considered likely to be a technical artifact of the sequencing pipeline. Only TCR beta chains were sequenced in this cohort, and the absence of alpha or paired-chain data limited detectable features. In an earlier analysis of a few hundred of the donors, most TCR beta V segments were observed in productive rearrangements about 90% or about 30% of the time, broadly matching IMGT annotations. In the study, approximately 160 TCR beta chains were listed as associated with cytomegalovirus. A few of the identified cytomegalovirus-associated TCR beta chains were confirmed in vitro to be specific for cytomegalovirus antigens. In a later analysis, most CMV-associated TCR beta chains were found to appear HLA-restricted, with HLA associations seemingly driven largely by CMV exposure.

Receptor amplification or capture employed the immunoSEQ multiplex PCR assay. For the multiplex PCR, a mixture combining 60 forward primers for TCR Vbeta segments and 13 reverse primers for TCR Jbeta segments was used. The CDR3 region of rearranged TCR beta genes was amplified from genomic DNA by a multiplex PCR assay. On the Illumina HiSeq System, the amplified TCR beta libraries were sequenced as 87-base-pair reads. The authors' analysis ran thus. A later analysis tallied roughly 78 million unique TCR beta chains across the 666 repertoires, and around 10 million of those chains were shared by two or more donors. Raw reads were error-corrected and collapsed into unique sequences by a nearest-neighbor algorithm in which closely related sequences were merged to remove PCR and sequencing errors. CDR3 sequences were aligned to IMGT reference sequences to assign V, D and J gene segments. Each retained sequence needed at least a six-nucleotide match to both a V gene segment and a J gene segment. A rearrangement counted as productive if the CDR3 had no stop codons and remained in frame with V and J, and every other rearrangement counted as non-productive. CDR3 was defined according to IMGT convention as the region running from the second conserved V-encoded cysteine to the conserved J-encoded phenylalanine. In an earlier analysis of 550 to 650 of the donors, sequences lacking an unambiguous match to a single V gene segment were excluded. In an earlier analysis of approximately 590 of the donors, V segments were called functional above 56.7% productive rearrangements and were called segregating when the between-donor standard deviation exceeded 5%. A statistical classification framework was developed to diagnose cytomegalovirus status using the catalog of TCR beta chain sequences. In a later analysis, TCR nucleotide sequences were compared against IMGT/GENE-DB human TR gene sequences so that V and J genes could be assigned. The TCRdist pipeline was used in a later analysis to assign CDR3 sequences and most-parsimonious VDJ recombination scenarios. In a later analysis, every TCR beta chain was defined by the combination of its CDR3 amino acid sequence and its V-gene family, and reads without a unique V-gene family were dropped. In a later analysis, approximately 590 highly shared, low-generation-probability nucleotide sequences were removed to address suspected cross-contamination and a sequencing artifact. For each public chain, a later analysis derived a clonal expansion index from normalized ranks of inferred template counts within each repertoire. In a later analysis, generation probabilities were computed with a VDJ recombination model fitted to out-of-frame rearrangements, and the resulting probabilities were checked against IGoR. In a later analysis, TCR-TCR, TCR-HLA and TCR-CMV co-occurrence was scored with hypergeometric tests, and a repertoire-size bias correction was applied to TCR pairs. To estimate false discovery rates, a later analysis permuted the HLA or CMV assignments 20 times. In a later analysis, co-occurring TCRs were grouped using DBSCAN, with TCRdist sequence similarity added in when clustering inside HLA-allele-positive subsets. Repertoires with fewer than 30,000 or more than 120,000 public chains, plus five repertoires with anomalous nucleotide sharing, were excluded from co-occurrence clustering. The clones in this table, taken by TCRdb from immuneACCESS, are in-frame only. Not every clone is retained; where verified, under half of the shortfall comes from an unresolved V gene, and the cause of the rest is unknown. The D gene and trimming were derived from the DNA, and the V and J assignments and clone size from that table. Within this sample are some 170,000 clones, with roughly four fifths of them counted one time only. The ten largest clones represent more than 4% of the sample.

In total, approximately 610 healthy bone marrow donors made up the cohort. At the time of sampling, all cohort members were nominally healthy, though unrecorded immune exposures were likely present. The donor tested CMV seronegative and was one of the 352 seronegative cohort members. Each donor provided a peripheral blood sample, and peripheral blood mononuclear cells were used for TCR beta sequencing. The Qiagen DNeasy Blood Extraction Kit was used to extract genomic DNA from the blood cell samples. Sequencing was carried out using PBMCs. Recombination connected TRBV7-7 to TRBJ2-5, and TRBD2 matches 11 of the central bases. This clonotype was sampled from a man aged 40-49 years in good health and CMV-seronegative. The bases read TGTGCTAGCAGCTTGACTAGCGGGGCTCAAGAGACCCAGTACTTC. Protein translation: CASSLTSGAQETQYF.